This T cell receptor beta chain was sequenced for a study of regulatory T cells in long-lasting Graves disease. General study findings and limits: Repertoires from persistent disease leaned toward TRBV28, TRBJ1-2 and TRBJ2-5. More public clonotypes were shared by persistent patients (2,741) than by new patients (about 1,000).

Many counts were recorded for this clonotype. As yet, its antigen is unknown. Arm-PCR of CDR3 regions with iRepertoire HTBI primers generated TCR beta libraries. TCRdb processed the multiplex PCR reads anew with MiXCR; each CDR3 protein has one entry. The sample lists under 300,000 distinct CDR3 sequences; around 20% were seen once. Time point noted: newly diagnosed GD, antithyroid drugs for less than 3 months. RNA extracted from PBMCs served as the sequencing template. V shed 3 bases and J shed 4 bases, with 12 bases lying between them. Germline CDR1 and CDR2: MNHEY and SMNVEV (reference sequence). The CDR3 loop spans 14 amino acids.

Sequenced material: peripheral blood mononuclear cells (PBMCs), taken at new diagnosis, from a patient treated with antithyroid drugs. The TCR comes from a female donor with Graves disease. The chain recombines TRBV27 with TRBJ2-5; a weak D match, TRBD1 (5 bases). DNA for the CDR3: TGTGCCAGCAGTTTCGTAGGGGCAGGAGAGACCCAGTACTTC. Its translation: CASSFVGAGETQYF.